The 14 T cell receptor beta chains given below trace back to one sample, sequenced in a study of blood T cells in healthy people across ages. Primed by a sample-barcoded 5' primer and a J-beta primer mix, a second PCR proceeded for 7 to 11 cycles. TCRdb analysed the 5' RACE reads with MiXCR anew, one entry per CDR3 protein. Seen here are about 1.5 million distinct CDR3 sequences, less than 45% observed once, and the top ten hold around 4%. Input material: blood. The receptor set was obtained from a woman between 18 and 29 years old in good health.

There are many counts of this clonotype. This chain connects TRBV27 to TRBJ2-7; no reliable D call. The CDR3 extends over 14 amino acids. V lost 3 bases and J 2 bases, leaving 11 bases between the germline ends. Germline V gives CDR1 MNHEY, CDR2 SMNVEV (reference sequence). For the CDR3, the DNA is TGTGCCAGCAGTTTGGCGGCGGTCCCCTACGAGCAGTACTTC. It codes for CASSLAAVPYEQYF.

This rearrangement joins TRBV5-1 to TRBJ1-1; D is uncertain. Looked up from germline, CDR1 is SGHRS and CDR2 is YFSETQ. This CDR3 is built from 15 residues. The ends were cut back, 4 bases at V and 0 bases at J, with 13 bases in the middle. The CDR3 bases are TGCGCCAGCAGCGGGGTCGGTGGAATGAACACTGAAGCTTTCTTT. It translates to CASSGVGGMNTEAFF.

This sequence joins TRBV6-5 and TRBJ2-3; D is perhaps TRBD2 (6 bases). Looked up from germline, CDR1 is MNHEY and CDR2 is SVGAGI. This CDR3 is 16 amino acids long. Between the trimmed V and J ends, which lost 4 bases and 0 bases, there was a span of 14 bases. This chain's CDR3 is CASSSQTGTSTDTQYF. CDR3 coding DNA: TGTGCCAGCAGTTCTCAAACCGGGACTAGCACAGATACGCAGTATTTT.

The genes are TRBV7-3 and TRBJ2-1, with 10 bases fitting TRBD2. V lost 1 base and J lost 10; bases outside the gene matches: 10. Germline CDR1 reads SGHTA; CDR2 reads FQGTGA. The CDR3 contains 16 residues. The CDR3 loop reads CASSLNPTSGALEQFF. The CDR3 DNA reads as TGTGCCAGCAGCTTAAATCCTACTAGCGGGGCCCTCGAGCAGTTCTTC.

In this sample, this clonotype turned up a few times. The gene calls are TRBV7-9 and TRBJ1-6; 7 bases fit TRBD1. From germline, CDR1 is SEHNR and CDR2 FQNEAQ (reference sequence). The CDR3 length is 12 residues. V shed 3 bases and J 13 bases; nucleotides not matched to a gene: 3. CDR3 residues: CASSFEGAPLHF. CDR3 in DNA: TGTGCCAGCAGCTTTGAGGGGGCTCCCCTCCACTTT.

J is TRBJ2-7 and V is TRBV20-1, with TRBD2 matching 13 bases. CDR1 is DFQATT, CDR2 SNEGSKA, per germline (reference sequence). V trimming: 5 bases; J trimming: 6 bases; junction bases outside the gene matches: 4. The CDR3 spans 13 residues. This CDR3 reads CSAWTSGSLEQYF. Here the CDR3 DNA reads TGCAGTGCTTGGACTAGCGGGAGTCTCGAGCAGTACTTC.

The chain carries TRBV5-1 and TRBJ1-5; D remains ambiguous. V lost 4 bases and J 4 bases, leaving 12 bases between the germline ends. Germline CDR1 is SGHRS and CDR2 is YFSETQ. This CDR3 comprises 14 residues. The CDR3 reads CASSPDPSNQPQHF. The CDR3 DNA sequence: TGCGCCAGCAGCCCTGACCCTTCGAATCAGCCCCAGCATTTT.

The chain has TRBV6-2 or TRBV6-3 and TRBJ2-2; D remains unclear. V lost 7 bases, J lost 1 base, and 10 bases lay in between. The germline gives CDR1 MNHEY, CDR2 SVGEGT. The CDR3 sequence is 14 residues long. CDR3 residues: CASINGLNTGELFF. In nucleotides, the CDR3 is TGTGCCAGCATCAACGGGTTGAACACCGGGGAGCTGTTTTTT.

The chain has TRBV20-1 and TRBJ1-5, with D perhaps TRBD1 (5 bases). The CDR3 contains 13 residues. Per germline, CDR1 DFQATT and CDR2 SNEGSKA (reference sequence). V dropped 6 bases and J dropped 7 bases, with 16 bases sitting between them. CDR3 sequence: CSAYRDSTQPQHF. The CDR3 DNA reads TGCAGTGCGTACCGGGACTCGACCCAGCCCCAGCATTTT.

The chain joins TRBV27 to TRBJ1-1, with TRBD1 matching over 7 bases. The junction had 14 bases not matched to a gene; V was cut back by 0 bases and J by 7 bases. Germline V gene sequence: CDR1 MNHEY, CDR2 SMNVEV (reference sequence). This CDR3 spans 17 amino acids. CDR3 sequence: CASSLSTGAMGQFEAFF. CDR3 in DNA: TGTGCCAGCAGTTTATCTACAGGGGCAATGGGTCAGTTTGAAGCTTTCTTT.

The chain recombines TRBV7-4 with TRBJ2-3; D is possibly TRBD2 (5 bases). This CDR3 has 14 residues. The germline CDR1 and CDR2 sequences are SGHVT and SQSDAQ. With 0 bases removed from V and 6 bases from J, the gap between germline ends came to 10 bases. The CDR3 region is CASSLAGASDTQYF. CDR3 bases: TGTGCCAGCAGCTTAGCGGGAGCTTCCGATACGCAGTATTTT.

The chain employs TRBV6-2 or TRBV6-3 and TRBJ2-2; 10 bases are a match to TRBD1. Unmatched junction bases numbered 4, after V lost 5 bases and J lost 4 bases. Germline V CDR1 and CDR2: MNHEY, SVGEGT. This CDR3 region has 15 residues. Here the CDR3 DNA reads TGTGCCAGCAGTCATCGACAGGGGGCCACCGGGGAGCTGTTTTTT. It translates to CASSHRQGATGELFF.

The genes are TRBV6-5 and TRBJ2-1; D may be TRBD1 (6 bases). Germline lookup yields CDR1 MNHEY and CDR2 SVGAGI. The V end was cut by 8 bases, the J end by 1 base, with 12 bases between. The CDR3 runs 14 residues. The CDR3 coding sequence is TGTGCCAGCGGGGTGGACAGATCCTACAATGAGCAGTTCTTC. Translation gives CASGVDRSYNEQFF.

This clonotype was counted a few times. The gene calls are TRBV6-2 or TRBV6-3 and TRBJ2-7, with TRBD2 matching over 14 bases. This CDR3 is built from 15 residues. Germline CDR1 and CDR2: MNHEY and SVGEGT. V lost 6 bases to trimming and J lost 5 bases; unmatched junction nucleotides: 6. DNA of the CDR3: TGTGCCAGCAGAATGGGACTAGCGGGGGTCCACGAGCAGTACTTC. Encoded protein: CASRMGLAGVHEQYF.